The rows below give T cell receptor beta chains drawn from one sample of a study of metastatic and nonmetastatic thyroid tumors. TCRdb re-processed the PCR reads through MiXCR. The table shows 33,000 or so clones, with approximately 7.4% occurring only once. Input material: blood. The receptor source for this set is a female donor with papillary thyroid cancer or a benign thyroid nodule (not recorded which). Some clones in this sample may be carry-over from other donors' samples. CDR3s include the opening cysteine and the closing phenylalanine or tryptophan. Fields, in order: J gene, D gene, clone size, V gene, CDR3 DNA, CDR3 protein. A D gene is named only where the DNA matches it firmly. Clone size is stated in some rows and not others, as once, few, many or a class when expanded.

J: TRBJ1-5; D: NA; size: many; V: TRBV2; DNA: TGTGCCAGCAGTGTCTTTAGAAGTAGCAATCAGCCCCAGCATTTT; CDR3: CASSVFRSSNQPQHF
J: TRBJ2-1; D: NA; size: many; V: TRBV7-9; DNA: TGTGCCAGCAGCTTAACTGTGCATGAGCAGTTCTTC; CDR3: CASSLTVHEQFF
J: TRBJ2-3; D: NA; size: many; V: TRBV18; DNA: TGTGCCAGTTCCCTTCTGGGTCGGGCAGATACGCAGTATTTT; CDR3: CASSLLGRADTQYF
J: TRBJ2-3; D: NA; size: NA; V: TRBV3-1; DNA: TGTGCCAGCAGCCATACCGACAAGGGCACAGATACGCAGTATTTT; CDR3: CASSHTDKGTDTQYF
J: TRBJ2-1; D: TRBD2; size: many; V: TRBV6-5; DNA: TGTGCCAGCAGTTCGCCCCTACTTGCGGGAGGGCACAATGAGCAGTTCTTC; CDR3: CASSSPLLAGGHNEQFF
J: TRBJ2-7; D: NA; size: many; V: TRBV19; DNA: TGTGCCAGTAGTTCCCGGAGGAGTCGCTACGAGCAGTACTTC; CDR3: CASSSRRSRYEQYF
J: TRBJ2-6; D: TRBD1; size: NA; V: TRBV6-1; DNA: TGTGCCAGCAGCACAGGGGCAACTGGGGCCAACGTCCTGACTTTC; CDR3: CASSTGATGANVLTF
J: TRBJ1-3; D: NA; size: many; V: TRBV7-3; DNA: TGTGCCAGCAGCTGGGATCCCGGAAACACCATATATTTT; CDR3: CASSWDPGNTIYF
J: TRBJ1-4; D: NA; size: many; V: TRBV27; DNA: TGTGCCAGCAGAGCCTTAGGAGGGAATGGATTAAATGAAAAACTGTTTTTT; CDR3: CASRALGGNGLNEKLFF
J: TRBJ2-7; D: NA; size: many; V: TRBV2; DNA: TGTGCCAGCGCCAATAACTACGAGCAGTACTTC; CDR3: CASANNYEQYF
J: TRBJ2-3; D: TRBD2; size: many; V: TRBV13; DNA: TGTGCCAGCAGCGAGGGACTAGCGTATTATCTTAGCACAGATACGCAGTATTTT; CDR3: CASSEGLAYYLSTDTQYF
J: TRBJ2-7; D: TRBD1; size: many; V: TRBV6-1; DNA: TGTGCCAGCAGTAGGGACAGGGGATACGAGCAGTACTTC; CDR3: CASSRDRGYEQYF
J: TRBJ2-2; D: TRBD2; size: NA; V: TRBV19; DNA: TGTACCAGTAGTATAGGATTAGCGGGAAGTGGCGGGGAGCTGTTTTTT; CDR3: CTSSIGLAGSGGELFF
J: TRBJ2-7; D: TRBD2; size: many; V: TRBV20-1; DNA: TGCAGTGCTCATCGACCTAGCGGGACTGGGGGCGAGCAGTACTTC; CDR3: CSAHRPSGTGGEQYF
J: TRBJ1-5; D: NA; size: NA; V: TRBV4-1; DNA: TGCGCCAGCAGCCAAGAATCTGTGGGAAATCAGCCCCAGCATTTT; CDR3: CASSQESVGNQPQHF
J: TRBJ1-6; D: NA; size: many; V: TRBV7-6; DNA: TGTGCCAGCAGCTTAGCGGTAACCTCACCCCTCCACTTT; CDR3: CASSLAVTSPLHF
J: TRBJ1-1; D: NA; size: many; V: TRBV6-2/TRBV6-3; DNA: TGTGCCAGCAGACCCCAGGGTTTTTTCACTGAAGCTTTCTTT; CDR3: CASRPQGFFTEAFF
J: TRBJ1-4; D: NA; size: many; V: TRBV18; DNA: TGTGCCAGCTCACCACAGGCAACAACTAATGAAAAACTGTTTTTT; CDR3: CASSPQATTNEKLFF
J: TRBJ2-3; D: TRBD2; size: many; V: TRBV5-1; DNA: TGCGCCAGCAGCTTGACTAGCGCCTCCCTTACGCAGTATTTT; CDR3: CASSLTSASLTQYF
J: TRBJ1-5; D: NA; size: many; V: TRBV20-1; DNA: TGCAGTGCTAGGGGGGGACTCAATCAGCCCCAGCATTTT; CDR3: CSARGGLNQPQHF
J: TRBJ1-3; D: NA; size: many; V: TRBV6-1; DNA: TGTGCCAGCAGACGAAGCATCTCTGGAAACACCATATATTTT; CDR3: CASRRSISGNTIYF
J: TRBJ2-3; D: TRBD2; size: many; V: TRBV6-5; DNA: TGTGCCAGCAGTACCCTAGCGGGAGTGATCCGGACAGATACGCAGTATTTT; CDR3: CASSTLAGVIRTDTQYF
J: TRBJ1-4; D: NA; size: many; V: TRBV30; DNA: TGTGCCTGGAGTGTTATGAAGGGGCGCGGTGAAAAACTGTTTTTT; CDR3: CAWSVMKGRGEKLFF
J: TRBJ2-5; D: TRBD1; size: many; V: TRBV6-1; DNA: TGTGCCAGCAGTCTAGGGGTGGCAGGGGGTGGCGAGACCCAGTACTTC; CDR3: CASSLGVAGGGETQYF
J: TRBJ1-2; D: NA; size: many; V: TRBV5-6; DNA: TGTGCCAGCAGCTTGGACAGCTATGGCTACACCTTC; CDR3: CASSLDSYGYTF
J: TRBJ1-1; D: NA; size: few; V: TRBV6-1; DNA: TGTGCCAGCCGGGACACCTACACTGAAGCTTCCTTT; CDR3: CASRDTYTEASF
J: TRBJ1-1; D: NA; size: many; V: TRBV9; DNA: TGTGCCAGCAGCCCGGAGACTGAAGCTTTCTTT; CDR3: CASSPETEAFF
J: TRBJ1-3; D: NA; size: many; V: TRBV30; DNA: TGTGCCTGGAGTGTAGGGCGCTCTGGAAACACCATATATTTT; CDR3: CAWSVGRSGNTIYF
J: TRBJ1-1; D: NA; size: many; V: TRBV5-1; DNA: TGCGCCAGCAGCTTGGACGGGGTGAACACTGAAGCTTTCTTT; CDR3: CASSLDGVNTEAFF
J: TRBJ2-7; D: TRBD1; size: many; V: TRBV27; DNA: TGTGCCAGCAGGAGGGGGGGGACAGGGGTCTACGAGCAGTACTTC; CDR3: CASRRGGTGVYEQYF
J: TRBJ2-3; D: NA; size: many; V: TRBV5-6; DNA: TGTGCCAGCAGCTTGGCCAGCACAGATACGCAGTATTTT; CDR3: CASSLASTDTQYF
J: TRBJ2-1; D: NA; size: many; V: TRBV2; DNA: TGTGCCAGCAGTTTTGACGGTAACAATGAGCAGTTCTTC; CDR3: CASSFDGNNEQFF
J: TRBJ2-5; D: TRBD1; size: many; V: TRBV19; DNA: TGTGCCAGTAGTTACGACAGGGGGGGCGAGACCCAGTACTTC; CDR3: CASSYDRGGETQYF
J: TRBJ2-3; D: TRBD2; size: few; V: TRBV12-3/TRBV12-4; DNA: TGTGCCAGCAGTTCGATGGGGAGGGATCAGCCCCAGTATTTT; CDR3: CASSSMGRDQPQYF
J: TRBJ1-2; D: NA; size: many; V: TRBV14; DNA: TGTGCCAGCAGCCAAATGAGACAGCTAATAGGCTACACCTTC; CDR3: CASSQMRQLIGYTF
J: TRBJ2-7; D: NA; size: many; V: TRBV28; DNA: TGTGCCAGCAGTGAGGGGGGGGCAGGGAGCTCGGGCGAGCAGTACTTC; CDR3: CASSEGGAGSSGEQYF
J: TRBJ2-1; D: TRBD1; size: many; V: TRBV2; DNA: TGTGCCAGCGCGGACAGGGGGCTCTACAATGAGCAGTTCTTC; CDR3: CASADRGLYNEQFF
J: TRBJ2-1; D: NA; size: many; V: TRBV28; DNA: TGTGCCAGCAGTCCGCGTCGTTTTACCCGCGATGAGCAGTTCTTC; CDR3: CASSPRRFTRDEQFF
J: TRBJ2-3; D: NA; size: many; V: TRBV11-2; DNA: TGTGCCAGCAGCTTATTAGGACGCAACCCCACAGATACGCAGTATTTT; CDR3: CASSLLGRNPTDTQYF
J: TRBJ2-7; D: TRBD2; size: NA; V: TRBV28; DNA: TGTGCCAGCAGTAGCGGGGGCTCCTACGAGCAGTACTTC; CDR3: CASSSGGSYEQYF
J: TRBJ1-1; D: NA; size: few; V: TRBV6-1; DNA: TGTACCAGCAGGCGGGAAACCTACACTGAAGATTTCTTT; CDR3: CTSRRETYTEDFF
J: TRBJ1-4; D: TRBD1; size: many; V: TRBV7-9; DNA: TGTGCCAGCAGCCATGGGGGACAGGGTGAAAAACTGTTTTTT; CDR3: CASSHGGQGEKLFF
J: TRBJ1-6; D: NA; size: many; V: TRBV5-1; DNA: TGCGCCAGCAGCCTCTACGTAGGAAGTTCACCCCTCCACTTT; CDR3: CASSLYVGSSPLHF
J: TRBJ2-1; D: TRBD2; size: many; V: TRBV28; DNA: TGTGCCAGCAGCCTGGGCGGGAGTTCCGACAATGAGCAGTTCTTC; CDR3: CASSLGGSSDNEQFF
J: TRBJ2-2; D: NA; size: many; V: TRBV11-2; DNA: TGTGCCAGCAGCTTAGATTGGGGGGCCACGAGCACCGGGGAGCTGTTTTTT; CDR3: CASSLDWGATSTGELFF
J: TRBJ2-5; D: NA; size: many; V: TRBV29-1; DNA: TGCAGCGTTACTACAGGGAAGAAGACCCAGTACTTC; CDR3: CSVTTGKKTQYF
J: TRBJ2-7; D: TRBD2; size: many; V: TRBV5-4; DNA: TGTGCCAGCAGCTTGGCGGAGCGGGGGGGCTCCTACGAGCAGTACTTC; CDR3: CASSLAERGGSYEQYF
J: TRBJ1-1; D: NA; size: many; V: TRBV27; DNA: TGTGCCAGCAGCCTTGGACAGAAGGCTTTCTTT; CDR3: CASSLGQKAFF
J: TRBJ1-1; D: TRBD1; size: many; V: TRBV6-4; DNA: TGTGCCAGCAGTGATACGGACAGGGCCACTGAAGCTTTCTTT; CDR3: CASSDTDRATEAFF
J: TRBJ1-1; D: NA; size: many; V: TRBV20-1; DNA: TGCAGTGCCGAACTACCCGGACTCAAGAACACTGAAGCTTTCTTT; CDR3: CSAELPGLKNTEAFF
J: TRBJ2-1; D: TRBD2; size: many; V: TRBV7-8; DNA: TGTGCCAGCAGCTTAGGACTAGCGGGAGGGGACAATGAGCAGTTCTTC; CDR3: CASSLGLAGGDNEQFF
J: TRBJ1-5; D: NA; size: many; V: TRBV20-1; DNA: TGCAGTGCTAGAGTTCTAGGGAGGGGGGCAAGCCAGCCCCAGCATTTT; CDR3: CSARVLGRGASQPQHF
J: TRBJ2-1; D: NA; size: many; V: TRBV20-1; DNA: TGCAGTGTATGGGGATACAATGAGCAGTTCTTC; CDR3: CSVWGYNEQFF
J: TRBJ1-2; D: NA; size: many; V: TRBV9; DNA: TGTGCCAGCAGCGTAGACCAGGGTAACTATGGCTACACCTTC; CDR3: CASSVDQGNYGYTF
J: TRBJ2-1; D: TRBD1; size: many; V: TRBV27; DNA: TGTGCCAGTACAGGGGGCGGCTCCTACAATGAGCAGTTCTTC; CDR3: CASTGGGSYNEQFF
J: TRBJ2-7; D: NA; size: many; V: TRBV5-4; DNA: TGTGCCAGCAACAGAAATACAGGGAGCTCCTACGAGCAGTACTTC; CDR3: CASNRNTGSSYEQYF